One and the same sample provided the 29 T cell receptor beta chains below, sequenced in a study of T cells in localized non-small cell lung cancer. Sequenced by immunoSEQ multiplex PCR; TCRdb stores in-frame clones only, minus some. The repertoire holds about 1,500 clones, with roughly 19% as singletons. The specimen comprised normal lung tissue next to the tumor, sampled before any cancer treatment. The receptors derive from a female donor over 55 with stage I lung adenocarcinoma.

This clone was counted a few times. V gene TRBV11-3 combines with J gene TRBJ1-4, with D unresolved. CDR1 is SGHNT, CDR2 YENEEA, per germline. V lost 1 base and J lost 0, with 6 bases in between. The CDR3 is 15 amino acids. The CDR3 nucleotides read TGTGCCAGCAGCTTAGTGGTTGCAACTAATGAAAAACTGTTTTTT. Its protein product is CASSLVVATNEKLFF.

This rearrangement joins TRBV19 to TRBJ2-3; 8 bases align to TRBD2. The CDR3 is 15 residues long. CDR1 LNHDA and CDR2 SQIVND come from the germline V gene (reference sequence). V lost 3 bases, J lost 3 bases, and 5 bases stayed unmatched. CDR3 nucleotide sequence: TGTGCCAGTAGTATGGGACTAGTTTTGACAGATACGCAGTATTTT. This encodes CASSMGLVLTDTQYF.

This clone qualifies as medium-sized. The CDR3 DNA reads as TGTGCCAGCAGTTATGGACAGGGAGCCACTGAAGCTTTCTTT. Translation: CASSYGQGATEAFF. This sequence joins TRBV11-3 and TRBJ1-1, with 8 bases aligning to TRBD1. CDR1 is SGHNT, CDR2 YENEEA, per germline. V was pared by 6 bases and J by 4 bases, with 7 bases of the junction left unmatched. This CDR3 has 14 amino acids. Combining the CDR3 with reference TRBV11-3 and TRBJ1-1 gives the whole variable domain EAGVVQSPRYKIIEKKQPVAFWCNPISGHNTLYWYLQNLGQGPELLIRYENEEAVDDSQLPKDRFSAERLKGVDSTLKIQPAELGDSAVYLCASSYGQGATEAFFGQGTRLTVV.

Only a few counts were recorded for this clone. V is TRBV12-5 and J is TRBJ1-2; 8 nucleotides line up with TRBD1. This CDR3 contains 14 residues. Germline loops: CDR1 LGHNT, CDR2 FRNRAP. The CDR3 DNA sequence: TGTGCCAGCGGCTCAGGGGGCCTTACCCATGGCTACACCTTC. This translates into CASGSGGLTHGYTF.

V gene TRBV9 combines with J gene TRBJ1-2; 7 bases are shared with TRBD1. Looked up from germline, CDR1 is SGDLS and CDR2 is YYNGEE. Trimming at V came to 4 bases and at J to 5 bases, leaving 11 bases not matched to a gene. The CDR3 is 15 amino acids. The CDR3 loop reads CASSSSRDSNYGYTF. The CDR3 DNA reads TGTGCCAGCAGCTCCTCCCGGGACAGCAATTATGGCTACACCTTC.

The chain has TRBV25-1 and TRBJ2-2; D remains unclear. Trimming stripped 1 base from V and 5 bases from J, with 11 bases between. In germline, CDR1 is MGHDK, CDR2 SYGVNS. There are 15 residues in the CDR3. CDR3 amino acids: CASSEWAGLTGELFF. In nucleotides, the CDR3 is TGTGCCAGCAGTGAATGGGCCGGGTTAACCGGGGAGCTGTTTTTT. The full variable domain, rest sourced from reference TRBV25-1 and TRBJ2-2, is EADIYQTPRYLVIGTGKKITLECSQTMGHDKMYWYQQDPGMELHLIHYSYGVNSTEKGDLSSESTVSRIRTEHFPLTLESARPSHTSQYLCASSEWAGLTGELFFGEGSRLTVL.

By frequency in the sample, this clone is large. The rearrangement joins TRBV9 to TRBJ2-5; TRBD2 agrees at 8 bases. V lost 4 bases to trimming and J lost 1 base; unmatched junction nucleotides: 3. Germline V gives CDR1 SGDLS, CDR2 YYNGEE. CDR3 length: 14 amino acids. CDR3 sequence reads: CASSLSGGQETQYF. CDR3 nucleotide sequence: TGTGCCAGCAGCCTCAGCGGGGGCCAAGAGACCCAGTACTTC.

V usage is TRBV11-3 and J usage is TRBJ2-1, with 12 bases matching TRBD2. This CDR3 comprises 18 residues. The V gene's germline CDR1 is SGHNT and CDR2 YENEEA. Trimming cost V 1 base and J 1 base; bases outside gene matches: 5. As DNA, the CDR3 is TGTGCCAGCAGCTTAGTCGGTCTAGCGGGGGGGTCCTACAATGAGCAGTTCTTC. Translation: CASSLVGLAGGSYNEQFF.

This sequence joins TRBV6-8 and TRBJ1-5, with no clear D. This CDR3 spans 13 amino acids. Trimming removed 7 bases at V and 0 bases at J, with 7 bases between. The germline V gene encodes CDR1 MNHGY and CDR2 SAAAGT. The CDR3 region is CASKPVSNQPQHF. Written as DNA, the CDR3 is TGTGCCAGCAAGCCAGTTAGCAATCAGCCCCAGCATTTT.

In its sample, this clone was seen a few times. Here the CDR3 reads CASSYTSGTANTGELFF. The DNA of the CDR3 is TGTGCCAGCAGTTACACTAGCGGGACCGCGAACACCGGGGAGCTGTTTTTT. The rearrangement joins TRBV6-8 to TRBJ2-2, with 10 bases that match TRBD2. The CDR3 loop spans 17 amino acids. J was trimmed by 0 bases and V by 2 bases; bases with no gene match: 3. CDR1 is MNHGY, CDR2 SAAAGT, per germline.

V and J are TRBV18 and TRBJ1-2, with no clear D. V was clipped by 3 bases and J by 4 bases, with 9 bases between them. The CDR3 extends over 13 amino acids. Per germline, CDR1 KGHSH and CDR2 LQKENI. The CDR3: CASSPQDAYGYTF. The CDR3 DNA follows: TGTGCCAGCTCACCCCAGGACGCCTATGGCTACACCTTC.

DNA of the CDR3: TGTGCCAGTAGTTGGGGACAGGGGCTGAGGTACGAGCAGTACTTC. Translated: CASSWGQGLRYEQYF. V and J are TRBV19 and TRBJ2-7, with 10 bases that match TRBD1. V dropped 5 bases and J dropped 4; count of bases not matched to a gene: 8. The germline CDR1 and CDR2 sequences are LNHDA and SQIVND (reference sequence). This CDR3 is built from 15 residues.

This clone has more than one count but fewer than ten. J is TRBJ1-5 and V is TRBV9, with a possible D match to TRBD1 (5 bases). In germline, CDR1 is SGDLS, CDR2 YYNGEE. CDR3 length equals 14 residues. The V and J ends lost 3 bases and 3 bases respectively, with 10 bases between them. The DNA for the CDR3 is TGTGCCAGCAGCGGGGGCACCTACAATCAGCCCCAGCATTTT. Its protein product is CASSGGTYNQPQHF.

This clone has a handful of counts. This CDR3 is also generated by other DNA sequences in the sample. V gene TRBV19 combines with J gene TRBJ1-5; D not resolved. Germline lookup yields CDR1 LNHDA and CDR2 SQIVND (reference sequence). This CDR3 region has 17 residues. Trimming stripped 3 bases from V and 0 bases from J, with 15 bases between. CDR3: CASSILSGARSNQPQHF. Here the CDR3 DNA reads TGTGCCAGTAGTATCCTTTCGGGCGCGCGTAGCAATCAGCCCCAGCATTTT.

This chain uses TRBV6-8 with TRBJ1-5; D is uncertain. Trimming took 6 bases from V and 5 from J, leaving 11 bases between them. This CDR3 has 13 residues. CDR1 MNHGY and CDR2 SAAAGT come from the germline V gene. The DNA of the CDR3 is TGTGCCAGCAGCGCCCTCAGAGATCAGCCCCAGCATTTT. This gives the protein CASSALRDQPQHF.

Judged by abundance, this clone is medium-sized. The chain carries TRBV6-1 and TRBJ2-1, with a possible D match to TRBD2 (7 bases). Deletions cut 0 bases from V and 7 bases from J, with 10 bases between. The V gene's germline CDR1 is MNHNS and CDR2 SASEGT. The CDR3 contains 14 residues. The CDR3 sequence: CASSEAGGDNEQFF. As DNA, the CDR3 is TGTGCCAGCAGTGAAGCAGGGGGGGATAATGAGCAGTTCTTC.

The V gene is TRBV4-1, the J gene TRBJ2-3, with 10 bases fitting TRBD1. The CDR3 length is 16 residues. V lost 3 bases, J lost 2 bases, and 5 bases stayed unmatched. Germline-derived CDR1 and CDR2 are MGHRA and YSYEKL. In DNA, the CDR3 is TGCGCCAGCAGCCAGAAAGGACAGGGGGACACAGATACGCAGTATTTT. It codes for CASSQKGQGDTDTQYF.

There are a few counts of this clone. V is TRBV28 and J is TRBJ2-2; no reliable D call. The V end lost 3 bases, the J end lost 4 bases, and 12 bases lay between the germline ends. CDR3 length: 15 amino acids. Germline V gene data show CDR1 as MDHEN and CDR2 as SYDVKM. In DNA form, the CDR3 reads TGTGCCAGCAGTTTGGCCCCGGGTGGCACCGGGGAGCTGTTTTTT. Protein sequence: CASSLAPGGTGELFF.

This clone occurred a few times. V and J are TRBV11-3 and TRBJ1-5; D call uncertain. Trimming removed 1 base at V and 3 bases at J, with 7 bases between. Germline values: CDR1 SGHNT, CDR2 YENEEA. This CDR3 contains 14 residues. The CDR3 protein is CASSLGQVNQPQHF. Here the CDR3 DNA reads TGTGCCAGCAGCTTAGGGCAGGTCAATCAGCCCCAGCATTTT.

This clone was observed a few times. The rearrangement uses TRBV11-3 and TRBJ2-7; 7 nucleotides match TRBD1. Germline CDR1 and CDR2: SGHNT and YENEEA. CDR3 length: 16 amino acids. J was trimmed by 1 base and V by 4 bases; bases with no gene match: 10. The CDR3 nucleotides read TGTGCCAGCAGCTCAGAGGGAGCGACAGGGTCCTACGAGCAGTACTTC. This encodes CASSSEGATGSYEQYF.

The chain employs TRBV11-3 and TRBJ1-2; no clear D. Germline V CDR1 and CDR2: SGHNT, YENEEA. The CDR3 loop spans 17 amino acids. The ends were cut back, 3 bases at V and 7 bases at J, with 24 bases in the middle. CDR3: CASSFSPMRAPQSGYTF. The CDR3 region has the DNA TGTGCCAGCAGCTTCTCCCCCATGAGGGCACCTCAGAGTGGCTACACCTTC.

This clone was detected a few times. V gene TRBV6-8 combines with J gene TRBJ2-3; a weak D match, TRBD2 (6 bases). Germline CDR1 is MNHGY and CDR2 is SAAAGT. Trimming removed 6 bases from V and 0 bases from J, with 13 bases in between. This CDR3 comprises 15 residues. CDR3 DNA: TGTGCCAGCAGACGCCGGGAGTCGAGCACAGATACGCAGTATTTT. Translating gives CASRRRESSTDTQYF.

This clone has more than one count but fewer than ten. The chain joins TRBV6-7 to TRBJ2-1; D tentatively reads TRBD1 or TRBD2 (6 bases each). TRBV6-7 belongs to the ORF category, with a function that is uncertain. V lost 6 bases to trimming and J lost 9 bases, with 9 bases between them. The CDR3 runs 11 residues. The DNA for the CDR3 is TGTGCCAGCAGCGGGGGCCTTGAGCAGTTCTTC. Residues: CASSGGLEQFF.

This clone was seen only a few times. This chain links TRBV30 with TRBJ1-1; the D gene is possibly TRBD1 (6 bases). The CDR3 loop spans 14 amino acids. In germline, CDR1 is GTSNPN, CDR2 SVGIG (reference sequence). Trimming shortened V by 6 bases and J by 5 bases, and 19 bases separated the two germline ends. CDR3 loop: CACQKGGIRTEAFF. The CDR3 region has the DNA TGTGCCTGTCAGAAGGGGGGGATAAGGACTGAAGCTTTCTTT.

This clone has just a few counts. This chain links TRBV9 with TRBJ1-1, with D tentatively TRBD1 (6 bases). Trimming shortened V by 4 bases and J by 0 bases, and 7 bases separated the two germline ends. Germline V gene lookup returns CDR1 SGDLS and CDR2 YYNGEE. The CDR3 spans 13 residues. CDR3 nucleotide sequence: TGTGCCAGCAGCCAGGGGTTGAACACTGAAGCTTTCTTT. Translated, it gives CASSQGLNTEAFF.

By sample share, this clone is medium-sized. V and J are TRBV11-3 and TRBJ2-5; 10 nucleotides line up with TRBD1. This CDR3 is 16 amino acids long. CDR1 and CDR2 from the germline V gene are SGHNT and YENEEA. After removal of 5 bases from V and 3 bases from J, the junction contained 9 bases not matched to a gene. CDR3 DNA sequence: TGTGCCAGCAGCGATACACGCGGGACAGGGGAAGAGACCCAGTACTTC. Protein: CASSDTRGTGEETQYF.

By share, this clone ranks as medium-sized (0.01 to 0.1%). In nucleotides, the CDR3 is TGTGCCAGCAGCTCAAGGACAGCCTACGAGCAGTACTTC. It specifies CASSSRTAYEQYF. The V call is TRBV7-2, the J call TRBJ2-7; D might be TRBD1 (6 bases). V gave up 4 bases and J gave up 2 bases, with 9 bases separating them. Germline V gene lookup returns CDR1 SGHTA and CDR2 FQGNSA. This CDR3 spans 13 amino acids.

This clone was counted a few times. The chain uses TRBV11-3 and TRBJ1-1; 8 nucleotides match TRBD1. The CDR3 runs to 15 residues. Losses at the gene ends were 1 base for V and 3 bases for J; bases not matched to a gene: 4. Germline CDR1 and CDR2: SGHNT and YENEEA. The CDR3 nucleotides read TGTGCCAGCAGCTTAGGACAGGGGCGTTACACTGAAGCTTTCTTT. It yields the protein CASSLGQGRYTEAFF. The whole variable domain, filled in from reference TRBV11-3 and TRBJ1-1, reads EAGVVQSPRYKIIEKKQPVAFWCNPISGHNTLYWYLQNLGQGPELLIRYENEEAVDDSQLPKDRFSAERLKGVDSTLKIQPAELGDSAVYLCASSLGQGRYTEAFFGQGTRLTVV.

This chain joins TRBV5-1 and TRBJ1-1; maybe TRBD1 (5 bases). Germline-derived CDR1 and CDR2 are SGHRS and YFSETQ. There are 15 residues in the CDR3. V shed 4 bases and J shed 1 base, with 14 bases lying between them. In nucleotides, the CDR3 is TGCGCCAGCAGCCCTGGGGGAGCCAGGAACACTGAAGCTTTCTTT. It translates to CASSPGGARNTEAFF. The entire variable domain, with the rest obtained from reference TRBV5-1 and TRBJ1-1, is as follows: KAGVTQTPRYLIKTRGQQVTLSCSPISGHRSVSWYQQTPGQGLQFLFEYFSETQRNKGNFPGRFSGRQFSNSRSEMNVSTLELGDSALYLCASSPGGARNTEAFFGQGTRLTVV.